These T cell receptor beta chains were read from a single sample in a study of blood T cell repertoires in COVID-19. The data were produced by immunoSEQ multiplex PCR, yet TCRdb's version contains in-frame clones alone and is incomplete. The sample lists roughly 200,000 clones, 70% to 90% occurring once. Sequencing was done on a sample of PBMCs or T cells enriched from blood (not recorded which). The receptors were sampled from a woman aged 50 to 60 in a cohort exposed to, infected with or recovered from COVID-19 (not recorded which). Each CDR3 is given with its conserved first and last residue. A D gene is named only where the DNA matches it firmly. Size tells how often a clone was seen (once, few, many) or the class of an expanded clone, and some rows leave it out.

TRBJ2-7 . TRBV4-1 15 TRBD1 CASSQPGQGVYEQYF TGCGCCAGCAGCCAGCCGGGACAGGGGGTCTACGAGCAGTACTTC
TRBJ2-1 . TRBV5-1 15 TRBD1 CASSLRTGFYNEQFF TGCGCCAGCAGCTTGAGGACAGGGTTTTACAATGAGCAGTTCTTC
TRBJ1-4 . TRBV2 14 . CASLGLGGGEKLFF TGTGCCAGCCTCGGACTCGGGGGTGGTGAAAAACTGTTTTTT
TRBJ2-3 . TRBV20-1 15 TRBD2 CSASYRASGRDTQYF TGCAGTGCTAGTTATAGGGCTAGCGGAAGAGATACGCAGTATTTT
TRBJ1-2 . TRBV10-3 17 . CAISEFKTAGTNYGYTF TGTGCCATCAGTGAGTTCAAGACGGCAGGGACTAACTATGGCTACACCTTC
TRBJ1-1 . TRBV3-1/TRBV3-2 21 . CASRGLMVGRLLNTPNTEAFF TGTGCCAGCAGGGGGCTAATGGTTGGACGATTGCTAAATACTCCGAACACTGAAGCTTTCTTT
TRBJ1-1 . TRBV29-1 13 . CSVQWGGDTEAFF TGCAGCGTCCAGTGGGGGGGGGACACTGAAGCTTTCTTT
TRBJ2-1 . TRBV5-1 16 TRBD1 CASSLAGQGDYNEQFF TGCGCCAGCAGCTTGGCCGGGCAGGGGGATTACAATGAGCAGTTCTTC
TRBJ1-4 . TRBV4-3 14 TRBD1 CASNGGGEGEKLFF TGCGCCAGCAACGGAGGGGGCGAGGGTGAAAAACTGTTTTTT
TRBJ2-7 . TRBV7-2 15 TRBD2 CASSPARRTSYEQYF TGTGCCAGCAGCCCCGCTCGCAGGACTAGCTACGAGCAGTACTTC
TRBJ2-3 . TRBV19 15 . CASSISRRGTDTQYF TGTGCCAGTAGTATAAGCCGTCGGGGGACAGATACGCAGTATTTT
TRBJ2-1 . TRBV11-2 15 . CASSLRAGDNNEQFF TGTGCCAGCAGCTTACGGGCAGGGGATAACAATGAGCAGTTCTTC
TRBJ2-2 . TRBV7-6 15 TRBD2 CASRYSGETTGELFF TGTGCCAGCAGATATAGCGGGGAGACCACCGGGGAGCTGTTTTTT
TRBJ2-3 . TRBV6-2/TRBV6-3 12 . CASSYSRRPQYF TGTGCCAGCAGTTATTCGCGCAGGCCGCAGTATTTT
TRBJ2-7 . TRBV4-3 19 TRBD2 CASSQETLAGGRDGYEQYF TGCGCCAGCAGCCAGGAGACCCTAGCGGGGGGCCGTGACGGATACGAGCAGTACTTC
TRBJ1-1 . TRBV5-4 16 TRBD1 CASSLNMAGGNTEAFF TGTGCCAGCAGCCTAAACATGGCAGGGGGGAACACTGAAGCTTTCTTT
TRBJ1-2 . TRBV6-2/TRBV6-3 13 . CASSYDSSSGYTF .
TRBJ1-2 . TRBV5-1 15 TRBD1 CASSTGQGVDYGYTF TGCGCCAGCAGCACCGGACAGGGGGTAGACTATGGCTACACCTTC
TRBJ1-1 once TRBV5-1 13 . CASSLAGAAEAFF TGCGCCAGCAGCTTGGCAGGGGCAGCTGAAGCTTTCTTT
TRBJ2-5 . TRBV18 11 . CASSRVETQYF TGTGCCAGCTCACGCGTGGAGACCCAGTACTTC
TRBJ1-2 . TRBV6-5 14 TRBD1 CASSNDRGFRGYTF TGTGCCAGCAGTAACGACAGGGGCTTCCGTGGCTACACCTTC
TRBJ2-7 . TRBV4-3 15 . CASSQDRKQGYEQYF TGCGCCAGCAGCCAAGATCGGAAACAGGGCTACGAGCAGTACTTC
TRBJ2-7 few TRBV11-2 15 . CASRDPRDRAYEQYF TGTGCCAGCAGAGACCCCAGGGATAGGGCCTACGAGCAGTACTTC
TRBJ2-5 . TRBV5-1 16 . CASSLRGQSYQETQYF TGCGCCAGCAGCTTGAGGGGACAAAGCTACCAAGAGACCCAGTACTTC
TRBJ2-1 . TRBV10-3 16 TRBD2 CAISERTSGGANEQFF TGTGCCATCAGTGAGCGGACTAGCGGGGGGGCCAATGAGCAGTTCTTC
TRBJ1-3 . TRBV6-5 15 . CASSPGSLRGNTIYF TGTGCCAGCAGTCCAGGGTCCTTACGGGGAAACACCATATATTTT
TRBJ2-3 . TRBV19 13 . CASSINRADTQYF TGTGCCAGTAGTATAAATCGAGCAGATACGCAGTATTTT
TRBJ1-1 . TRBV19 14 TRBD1 CASSWAQGAKEAFF TGTGCCAGTAGTTGGGCACAGGGGGCAAAAGAAGCTTTCTTT
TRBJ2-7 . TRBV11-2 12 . CASGPGSYEQYF TGTGCCAGCGGTCCGGGGTCCTACGAGCAGTACTTC
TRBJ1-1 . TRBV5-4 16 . CASSARQAQMNTEAFF TGTGCCAGCAGCGCTAGACAGGCCCAAATGAACACTGAAGCTTTCTTT
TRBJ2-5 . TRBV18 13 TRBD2 CASSLSGEETQYF TGTGCCAGCTCGCTTAGCGGGGAAGAGACCCAGTACTTC
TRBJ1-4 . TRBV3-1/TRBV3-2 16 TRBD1 CASSHYRQGALGKLFF TGTGCCAGCAGCCATTATAGACAGGGGGCCTTGGGAAAACTGTTTTTT
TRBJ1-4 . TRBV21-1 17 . CASSIRDRGVEGEKLFF TGTGCCAGCAGCATCCGGGACAGGGGTGTGGAAGGTGAAAAACTGTTTTTT
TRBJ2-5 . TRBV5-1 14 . CASSPTGGQETQYF TGCGCCAGCAGCCCCACCGGAGGCCAAGAGACCCAGTACTTC
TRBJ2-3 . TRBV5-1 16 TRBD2 CASSSGTSGSTDTQYF TGCGCCAGCAGCTCCGGGACTAGCGGATCCACAGATACGCAGTATTTT
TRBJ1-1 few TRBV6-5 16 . CASSYAYRELNTEAFF TGTGCCAGCAGTTACGCGTACAGGGAATTGAACACTGAAGCTTTCTTT
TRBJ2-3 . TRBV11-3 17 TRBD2 CASSLKRRGAGTDTQYF TGTGCCAGCAGCTTAAAGCGGCGGGGGGCAGGCACAGATACGCAGTATTTT
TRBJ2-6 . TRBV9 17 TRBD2 CASGPGRGASGANVLTF TGTGCCAGCGGGCCCGGGAGGGGGGCCTCTGGGGCCAACGTCCTGACTTTC
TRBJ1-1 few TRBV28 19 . CASSLWIAPGGGADTEAFF TGTGCCAGCAGTTTATGGATTGCCCCCGGGGGAGGGGCCGACACTGAAGCTTTCTTT
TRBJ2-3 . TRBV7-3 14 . CASSLRQLTDTQYF TGTGCCAGCAGCTTAAGACAGCTCACAGATACGCAGTATTTT
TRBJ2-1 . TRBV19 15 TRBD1 CASSIEGTGYNEQFF TGTGCCAGTAGTATTGAAGGGACAGGGTACAATGAGCAGTTCTTC
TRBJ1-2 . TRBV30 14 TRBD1 CAWSVWGRGYGYTF TGTGCCTGGAGTGTATGGGGCAGGGGGTATGGCTACACCTTC
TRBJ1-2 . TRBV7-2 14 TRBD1 CASSPRTGARGYTF TGTGCCAGCAGCCCCCGGACAGGGGCAAGAGGCTACACCTTC
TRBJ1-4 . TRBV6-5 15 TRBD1 CASSLTGTANEKLFF TGTGCCAGCAGCCTAACCGGGACAGCTAATGAAAAACTGTTTTTT
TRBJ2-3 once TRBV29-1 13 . CSVDGLAKDTQYF TGCAGCGTTGATGGCCTCGCCAAGGATACGCAGTATTTT
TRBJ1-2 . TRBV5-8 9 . CASSLFSAF TGTGCCAGCAGCTTGTTTTCGGCCTTC
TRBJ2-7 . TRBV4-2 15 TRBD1 CASSQEGQGSYEQYF TGTGCCAGCAGCCAGGAGGGACAGGGAAGCTACGAGCAGTACTTC
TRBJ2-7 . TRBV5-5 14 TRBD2 CASSPGGDLYEQYF TGTGCCAGCAGCCCGGGGGGAGATCTCTACGAGCAGTACTTC
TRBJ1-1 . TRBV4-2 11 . CASSSLGVAFF TGTGCCAGCAGCTCCCTCGGGGTAGCTTTCTTT